Listed below are T cell receptor beta chains from one sample, sequenced in a study of a mutant IDH1 vaccine in newly diagnosed glioma. Produced via immunoSEQ multiplex PCR; TCRdb's table is partial and in-frame only. Among tens of thousands of clones listed, more than 65% were seen once. Here the sequenced sample was PBMCs, taken from a glioma patient treated with radiotherapy, temozolomide or both. The receptors derive from a man aged 45 to 65 with glioma. Each CDR3 is given with its conserved first and last residue. D genes are given only for firm matches. Rows give clone size only sometimes, using once, few, many, or a class for an expanded clone.

NA	NA	TRBV7-9	TRBJ1-2	CASSLVQDGYTF	TGTGCCAGCAGCTTAGTTCAGGATGGCTACACCTTC
NA	NA	TRBV7-6	TRBJ1-3	CASKPSSGNTIYF	TGTGCCAGTAAACCGAGCTCTGGAAACACCATATATTTT
NA	TRBD1	TRBV2	TRBJ2-7	CASRIGQGGFEQYF	TGTGCCAGCAGGATCGGACAGGGAGGATTCGAGCAGTACTTC
NA	NA	TRBV6-5	TRBJ1-3	CASSPGLRGGNTIYF	TGTGCCAGCAGTCCGGGACTACGAGGCGGAAACACCATATATTTT
NA	NA	TRBV7-2	TRBJ2-3	CASTVGGASDTQYF	TGTGCCAGCACCGTCGGGGGTGCATCAGATACGCAGTATTTT
once	NA	TRBV19	TRBJ1-5	CASSIDVNQPQHF	TGTGCCAGTAGTATAGATGTGAATCAGCCCCAGCATTTT
NA	NA	TRBV14	TRBJ2-3	CASSPRARDTQYF	TGTGCCAGCAGCCCTCGGGCGAGGGATACGCAGTATTTT
NA	NA	TRBV4-1	TRBJ1-1	CASSQEIGPWNTEAFF	TGCGCCAGCAGCCAAGAAATCGGACCGTGGAACACTGAAGCTTTCTTT
NA	NA	TRBV6-6	TRBJ1-5	CASSSRVANQPQHF	TGTGCCAGCAGCTCCCGGGTAGCAAATCAGCCCCAGCATTTT
NA	NA	TRBV18	TRBJ1-2	CASSRGQLANYGYTF	TGTGCCAGCTCACGCGGACAGTTAGCTAACTATGGCTACACCTTC
NA	NA	TRBV25-1	TRBJ1-2	CASSESPYGYTF	TGTGCCAGCAGTGAATCCCCCTATGGCTACACCTTC
NA	TRBD1	TRBV2	TRBJ2-2	CASSPQGVGELFF	TGTGCCAGCAGTCCTCAGGGGGTCGGGGAGCTGTTTTTT
NA	TRBD1	TRBV6-6	TRBJ1-5	CASSPTGNQPQHF	TGTGCCAGCAGCCCGACAGGGAATCAGCCCCAGCATTTT
NA	TRBD2	TRBV2	TRBJ2-1	CARGLAGASSYNEQFF	TGTGCCAGGGGACTAGCGGGGGCCAGCTCCTACAATGAGCAGTTCTTC
NA	TRBD1	TRBV30	TRBJ2-7	CAWSRRTGGLDEQYF	TGTGCCTGGAGTCGGAGGACAGGGGGCCTCGACGAGCAGTACTTC
few	TRBD1	TRBV6-5	TRBJ2-7	CASSYGVTGEYEQYF	TGTGCCAGCAGTTATGGAGTGACAGGGGAATACGAGCAGTACTTC
once	NA	TRBV5-5	TRBJ1-2	CASSLALTGSGRDYGYTF	TGTGCCAGCAGCTTGGCCTTGACAGGATCGGGGCGTGACTATGGCTACACCTTC
NA	NA	TRBV5-4	TRBJ1-2	CASSLVGATLYGYTF	TGTGCCAGCAGCTTGGTGGGGGCGACTCTATATGGCTACACCTTC
NA	NA	TRBV19	TRBJ1-1	CASSRQKNTEAFF	TGTGCCAGTAGCCGACAGAAGAACACTGAAGCTTTCTTT
NA	NA	TRBV7-2	TRBJ2-3	CASSGGGAGTDTQYF	TGTGCCAGCAGCGGAGGGGGGGCGGGCACAGATACGCAGTATTTT
NA	TRBD1	TRBV4-1	TRBJ1-6	CASSQDRQGRNSPLHF	TGCGCCAGCAGCCAAGATCGACAGGGCCGGAATTCACCCCTCCACTTT
NA	TRBD2	TRBV29-1	TRBJ2-1	CSVPRLAGPYNEQFF	TGCAGCGTACCACGACTAGCGGGCCCCTACAATGAGCAGTTCTTC
NA	TRBD1	TRBV5-5	TRBJ2-2	CASSTPTGRNTGELFF	TGTGCCAGCAGCACCCCGACAGGGCGGAACACCGGGGAGCTGTTTTTT
NA	NA	TRBV9	TRBJ1-1	CASSPQGNTEAFF	TGTGCCAGCAGCCCCCAAGGGAACACTGAAGCTTTCTTT
NA	NA	TRBV29-1	TRBJ1-1	CSVGESYTEAFF	TGCAGCGTTGGGGAGTCGTACACTGAAGCTTTCTTT
NA	NA	TRBV19	TRBJ1-1	CASSIKGGKTEAFF	TGTGCCAGTAGTATCAAGGGTGGAAAAACTGAAGCTTTCTTT
NA	NA	TRBV30	TRBJ1-3	CAWSAGNRNTIYF	TGTGCCTGGAGTGCAGGGAATAGAAACACCATATATTTT
NA	TRBD1	TRBV7-9	TRBJ1-1	CASSRTGMRTEAFF	TGTGCCAGCAGCCGGACAGGGATGAGGACTGAAGCTTTCTTT
NA	TRBD1	TRBV30	TRBJ1-1	CAWSVQAGGGYTEAFF	TGTGCCTGGAGTGTACAGGCAGGGGGCGGGTACACTGAAGCTTTCTTT
once	TRBD1	TRBV5-1	TRBJ1-2	CASSSQGAEGYTF	TGCGCCAGCAGCTCCCAGGGGGCGGAGGGCTACACCTTC
NA	NA	TRBV6-1	TRBJ2-7	CASSGLWERGREQYF	TGTGCCAGCAGTGGGCTCTGGGAGAGGGGTCGCGAGCAGTACTTC
few	NA	TRBV21-1	TRBJ1-5	CASSKEGDGQPQHF	TGTGCCAGCAGCAAAGAGGGTGATGGTCAGCCCCAGCATTTT
NA	NA	TRBV5-6	TRBJ1-2	CASSLRSPGSGGYTF	TGTGCCAGCAGCTTGAGGTCTCCGGGATCAGGGGGCTACACCTTC
NA	NA	TRBV7-2	TRBJ1-1	CASSPKAKGEAFF	TGTGCCAGCAGCCCAAAGGCCAAGGGTGAAGCTTTCTTT
NA	TRBD1	TRBV2	TRBJ1-5	CASSRPTGEDQPQHF	TGTGCCAGCAGCCGTCCGACAGGGGAGGATCAGCCCCAGCATTTT
NA	NA	TRBV7-8	TRBJ1-2	CASSLGVFGYTF	TGTGCCAGCAGCTTAGGGGTGTTCGGCTACACCTTC
NA	NA	TRBV5-1	TRBJ1-2	CASSLGTRTALLSFYGYTF	TGCGCCAGCAGCTTAGGAACCAGGACAGCACTTCTATCATTCTATGGCTACACCTTC
NA	NA	TRBV10-2	TRBJ1-1	CASRGSNTEAFF	TGCGCCAGCAGGGGGAGTAACACTGAAGCTTTCTTT
NA	NA	TRBV9	TRBJ1-2	CASSVATTGNYGYTF	TGTGCCAGCAGCGTAGCTACAACAGGGAATTATGGCTACACCTTC
once	TRBD1	TRBV10-3	TRBJ2-2	CAITAGTGDTGELFF	TGTGCCATCACCGCCGGGACAGGGGACACCGGGGAGCTGTTTTTT
NA	NA	TRBV6-1	TRBJ2-7	CASSEARGPTYEQYF	TGTGCCAGCAGTGAAGCGCGGGGGCCCACCTACGAGCAGTACTTC
few	NA	TRBV18	TRBJ1-2	CASSPGRGDYGYTF	TGTGCCAGCTCACCGGGCAGGGGCGACTATGGCTACACCTTC
once	NA	TRBV2	TRBJ1-1	CASSEQGSNTEAFF	TGTGCCAGCAGTGAACAGGGTTCGAACACTGAAGCTTTCTTT
NA	TRBD1	TRBV10-3	TRBJ2-5	CAISDLGQGGETQYF	TGTGCCATCAGCGATTTGGGACAGGGAGGGGAGACCCAGTACTTC
NA	TRBD1	TRBV11-2	TRBJ2-7	CASSLGGQYYEQYF	TGTGCCAGCAGCTTAGGGGGACAGTACTACGAGCAGTACTTC
NA	NA	TRBV7-9	TRBJ2-7	CASSLPGTPSYEQYF	TGTGCCAGCAGCTTGCCCGGGACTCCCTCCTACGAGCAGTACTTC